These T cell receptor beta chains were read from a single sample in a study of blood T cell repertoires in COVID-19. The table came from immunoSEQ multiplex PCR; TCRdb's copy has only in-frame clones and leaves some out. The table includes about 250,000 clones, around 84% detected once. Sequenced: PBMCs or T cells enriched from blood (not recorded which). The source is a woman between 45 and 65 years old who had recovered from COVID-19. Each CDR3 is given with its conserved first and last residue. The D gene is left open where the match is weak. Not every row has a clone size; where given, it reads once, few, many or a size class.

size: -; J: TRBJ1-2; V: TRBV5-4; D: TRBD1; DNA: TGTGCCAGCAGCCGGGACAGGGTGGACGGCTACACCTTC; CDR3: CASSRDRVDGYTF
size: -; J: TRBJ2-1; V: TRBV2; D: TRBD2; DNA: TGTGCCAGCAGGGGGGAATCGGGACTAGCGGGAGGTAATGAGCAGTTCTTC; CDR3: CASRGESGLAGGNEQFF
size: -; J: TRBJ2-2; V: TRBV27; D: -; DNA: TGTGCCAGCAGTTTATCCCGACTAGTTATCGGGGAGCTGTTTTTT; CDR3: CASSLSRLVIGELFF
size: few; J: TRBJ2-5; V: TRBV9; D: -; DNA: TGTGCCAGCAGCGGCCATCGGGGTTACCAAGAGACCCAGTACTTC; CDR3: CASSGHRGYQETQYF
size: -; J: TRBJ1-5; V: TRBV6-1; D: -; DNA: TGTGCCAGCAGTGAACGGCGGTCGACCAATCAGCCCCAGCATTTT; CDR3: CASSERRSTNQPQHF
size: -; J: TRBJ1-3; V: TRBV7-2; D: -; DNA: TGTGCCAGCAGCAAAACGACAGGCTCTGGAAACACCATATATTTT; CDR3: CASSKTTGSGNTIYF
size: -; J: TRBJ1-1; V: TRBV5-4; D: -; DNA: TGTGCCAGCAGCGGGGCGAACACTGAAGCTTTCTTT; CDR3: CASSGANTEAFF
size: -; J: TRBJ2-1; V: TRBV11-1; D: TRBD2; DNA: TGTGCCAGCAGCTTAGCTGGCGGGAGGCCCCAGGATGAGCAGTTCTTC; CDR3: CASSLAGGRPQDEQFF
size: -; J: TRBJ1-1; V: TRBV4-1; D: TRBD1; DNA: TGCGCCAGCAGCCATGGACAGGAGTCCACTGAAGCTTTCTTT; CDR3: CASSHGQESTEAFF
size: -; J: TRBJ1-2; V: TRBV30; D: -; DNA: TGTGCCTGGAGTGTGCTATCAGGGGCGCGGGGCTACACCTTC; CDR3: CAWSVLSGARGYTF
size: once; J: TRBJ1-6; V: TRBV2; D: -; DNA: TGTGCCAGCTCGACAGATAATTCACCCCTCCACTTT; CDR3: CASSTDNSPLHF
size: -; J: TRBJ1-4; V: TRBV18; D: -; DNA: TGTGCCAGCTCACCAATAACAGGCCCCGAGGATCGACTGTTTTTT; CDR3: CASSPITGPEDRLFF
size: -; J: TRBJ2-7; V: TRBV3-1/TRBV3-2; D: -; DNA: TGTGCCAGCAGCCAAGGGCCGACAGGAGCCTACGAGCAGTACTTC; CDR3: CASSQGPTGAYEQYF
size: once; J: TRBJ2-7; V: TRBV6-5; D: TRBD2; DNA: TGTGCCAGCCACACTAGCGGGATCTACGAGCAGTACTTC; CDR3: CASHTSGIYEQYF
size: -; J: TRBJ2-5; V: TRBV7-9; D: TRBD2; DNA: TGTGCCAGCAGTTCCAAGAAGCGGGAGCAAGAGACCCAGTACTTC; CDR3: CASSSKKREQETQYF
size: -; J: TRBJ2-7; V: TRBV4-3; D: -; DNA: TGCGCCAGCAGCCAAGACATTGCCTACGAGCAGTACTTC; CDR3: CASSQDIAYEQYF
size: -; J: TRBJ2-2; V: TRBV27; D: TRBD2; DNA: TGTGCCAGCAGTTTCACTAGCGACGCCGGGGAGCTGTTTTTT; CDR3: CASSFTSDAGELFF
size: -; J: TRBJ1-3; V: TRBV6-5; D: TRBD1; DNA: TGTGCCAGCAGTTTCCTGGGACAGGGGGCTGGAAACACCATATATTTT; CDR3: CASSFLGQGAGNTIYF
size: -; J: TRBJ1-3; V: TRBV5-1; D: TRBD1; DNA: TGCGCCAGCAGCCTCGGACAGGGTACTGGAAACACCATATATTTT; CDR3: CASSLGQGTGNTIYF
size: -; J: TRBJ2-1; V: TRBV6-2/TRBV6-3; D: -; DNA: TGTGCCAGCAGTTACTTCCAGTTCCCCTACAATGAGCAGTTCTTC; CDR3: CASSYFQFPYNEQFF
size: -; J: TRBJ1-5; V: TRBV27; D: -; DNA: TGTGCCAGCAGCAGACAGCCTAATCAGCCCCAGCATTTT; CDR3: CASSRQPNQPQHF
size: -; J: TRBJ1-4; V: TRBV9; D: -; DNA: TGTGCCAGCAGCGTAGCGGACACAACTAATGAAAAACTGTTTTTT; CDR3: CASSVADTTNEKLFF
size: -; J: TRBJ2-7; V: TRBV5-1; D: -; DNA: TGCGCCAGCAGCTCACGGACTGGGACATACGAGCAGTACTTC; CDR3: CASSSRTGTYEQYF
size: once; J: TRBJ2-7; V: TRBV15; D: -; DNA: TGTGCCACCAGCAGAGATTATTACGAGCAGTACTTC; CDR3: CATSRDYYEQYF
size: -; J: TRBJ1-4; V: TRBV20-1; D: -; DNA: TGCAGTGCTAGTAACGGGAATAGTGAAAAACTGTTTTTT; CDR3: CSASNGNSEKLFF
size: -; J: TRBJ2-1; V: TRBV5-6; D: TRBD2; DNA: TGTGCCAGCAGCCAACTAGCGGGTTGGCACAATGAGCAGTTCTTC; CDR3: CASSQLAGWHNEQFF
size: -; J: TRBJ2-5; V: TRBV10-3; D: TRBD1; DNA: TGTGCCATCAGGGACAGGGGGGAGACCCAGTACTTC; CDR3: CAIRDRGETQYF
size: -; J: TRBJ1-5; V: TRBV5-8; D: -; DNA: TGTGCCAGCAACTCAGGACAGTCTAGCAATCAGCCCCAGCATTTT; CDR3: CASNSGQSSNQPQHF
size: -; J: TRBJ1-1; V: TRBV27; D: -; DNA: TGTGCCAGCAGTTTAATGCGGGAGAACACTGAAGCTTTCTTT; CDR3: CASSLMRENTEAFF
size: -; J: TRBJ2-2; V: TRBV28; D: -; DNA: TGTGCCAGCAATGCTAGAGCGGCCGGGGAGCTGTTTTTT; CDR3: CASNARAAGELFF
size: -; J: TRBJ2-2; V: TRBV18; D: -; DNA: TGTGCCACCCCGGGATCGCTAACCGAAAAGACGAACACCGGGGAGCTGTTTTTT; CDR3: CATPGSLTEKTNTGELFF
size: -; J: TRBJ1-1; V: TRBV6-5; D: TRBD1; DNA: TGTGCCAGCAGTTACTCGAGTACAGGGGGGTACACTGAAGCTTTCTTT; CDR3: CASSYSSTGGYTEAFF
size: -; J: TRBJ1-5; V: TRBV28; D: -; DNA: TGTGCCAGCAGTCCCCACCAGGCAGCTCGGGGTAGCAATCAGCCCCAGCATTTT; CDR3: CASSPHQAARGSNQPQHF